This TCR beta chain was sequenced in a study of OX40 agonist ivuxolimab in advanced cancers. Study observations and caveats: Among some nonresponders, normalized T-cell clonal expansion was also low.

Only in-frame clones appear in the TCRdb table, and some are missing; sequencing was by immunoSEQ multiplex PCR. The sample yields around 69,000 clones, 80% to 90% seen once. In the case of this clone: Its antigen is not known.

Germline V CDR1 and CDR2: KGHSH, LQKENI. The V end lost 3 bases, the J end lost 3 bases, and 12 bases lay between the germline ends. CDR3 length: 14 residues. The sequenced sample was CD4+ or CD8+ T cells sorted from blood, obtained in a trial of the OX40 agonist ivuxolimab. The chain carries TRBV18 and TRBJ2-7; possible D gene TRBD2, 6 bases. The sequence derives from an adult with an advanced solid tumor such as melanoma, head and neck, liver or kidney cancer. Here the CDR3 reads CASSPGLGGYEQYF. CDR3 DNA: TGTGCCAGCTCACCGGGCCTCGGGGGCTACGAGCAGTACTTC.